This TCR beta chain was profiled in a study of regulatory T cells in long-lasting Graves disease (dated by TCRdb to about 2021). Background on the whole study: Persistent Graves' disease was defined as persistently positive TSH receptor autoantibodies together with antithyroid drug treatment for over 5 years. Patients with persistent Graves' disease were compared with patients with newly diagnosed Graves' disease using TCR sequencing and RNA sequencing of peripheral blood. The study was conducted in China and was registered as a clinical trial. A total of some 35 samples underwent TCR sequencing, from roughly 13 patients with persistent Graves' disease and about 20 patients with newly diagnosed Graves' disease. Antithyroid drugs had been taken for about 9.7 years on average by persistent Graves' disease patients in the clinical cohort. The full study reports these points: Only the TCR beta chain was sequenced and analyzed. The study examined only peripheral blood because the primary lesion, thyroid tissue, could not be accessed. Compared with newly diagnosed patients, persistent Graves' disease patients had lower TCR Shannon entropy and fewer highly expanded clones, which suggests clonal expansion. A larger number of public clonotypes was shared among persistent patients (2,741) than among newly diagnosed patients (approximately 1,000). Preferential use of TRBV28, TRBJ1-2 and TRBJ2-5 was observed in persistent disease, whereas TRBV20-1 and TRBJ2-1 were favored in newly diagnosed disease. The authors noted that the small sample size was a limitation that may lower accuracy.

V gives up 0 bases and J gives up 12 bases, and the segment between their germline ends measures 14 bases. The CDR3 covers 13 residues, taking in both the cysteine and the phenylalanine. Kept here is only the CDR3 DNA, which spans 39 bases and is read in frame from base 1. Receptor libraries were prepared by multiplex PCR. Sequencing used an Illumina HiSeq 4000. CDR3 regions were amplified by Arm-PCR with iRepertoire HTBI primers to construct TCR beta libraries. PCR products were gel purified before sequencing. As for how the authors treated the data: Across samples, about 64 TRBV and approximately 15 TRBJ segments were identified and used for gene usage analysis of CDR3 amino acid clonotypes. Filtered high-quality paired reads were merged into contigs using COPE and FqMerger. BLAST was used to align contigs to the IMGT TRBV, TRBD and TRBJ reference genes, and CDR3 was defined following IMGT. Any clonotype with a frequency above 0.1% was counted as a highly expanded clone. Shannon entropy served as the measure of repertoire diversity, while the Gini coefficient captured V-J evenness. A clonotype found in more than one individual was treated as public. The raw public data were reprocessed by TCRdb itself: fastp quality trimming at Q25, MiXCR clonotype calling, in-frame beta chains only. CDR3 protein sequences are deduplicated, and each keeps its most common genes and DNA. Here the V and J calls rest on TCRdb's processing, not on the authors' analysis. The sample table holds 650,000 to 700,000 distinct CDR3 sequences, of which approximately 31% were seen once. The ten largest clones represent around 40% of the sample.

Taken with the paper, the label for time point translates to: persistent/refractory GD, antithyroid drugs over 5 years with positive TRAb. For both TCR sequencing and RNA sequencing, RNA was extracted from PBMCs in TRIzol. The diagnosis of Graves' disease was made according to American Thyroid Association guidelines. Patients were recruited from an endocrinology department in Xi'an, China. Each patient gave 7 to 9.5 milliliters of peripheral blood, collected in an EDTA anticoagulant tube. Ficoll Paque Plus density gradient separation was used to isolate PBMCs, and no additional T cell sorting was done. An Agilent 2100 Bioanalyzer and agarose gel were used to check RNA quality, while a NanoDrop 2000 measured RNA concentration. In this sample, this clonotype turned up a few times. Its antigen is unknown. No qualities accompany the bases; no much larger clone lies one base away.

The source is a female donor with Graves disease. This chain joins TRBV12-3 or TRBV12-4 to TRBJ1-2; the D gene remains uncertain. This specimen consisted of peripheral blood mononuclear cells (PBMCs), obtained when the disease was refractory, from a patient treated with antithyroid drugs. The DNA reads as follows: TGTGCCAGCAGTTTAGCGTCGGCCGAACCCAACACCTTC. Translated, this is CASSLASAEPNTF.